Below, 12 T cell receptor beta chains from the same sample are listed, as sequenced in a study of radiation and T cells in renal cell carcinoma. Repertoires were generated with immunoSEQ multiplex PCR, while TCRdb's copy carries only in-frame clones and drops some. The sample includes 70,000 or so clones, 82% of them seen just once. Specified time point: blood 2 weeks post-SBRT. As to treatment: 15 Gy SBRT to primary tumor, nephrectomy 4 weeks later. The sequenced sample was blood, obtained from a patient whose treatment included radiotherapy and nephrectomy. These receptors came from a man aged 55 to 70 with renal cell carcinoma.

This sequence joins TRBV4-1 and TRBJ1-5; possibly TRBD1 for D (5 bases). V lost 1 base and J lost 4, with 17 bases in between. Germline CDR1 and CDR2: MGHRA and YSYEKL. CDR3 size: 17 residues. The CDR3 reads CASSQVGAGRGNQPQHF. The CDR3 DNA sequence: TGCGCCAGCAGCCAAGTCGGGGCGGGGCGGGGGAATCAGCCCCAGCATTTT.

The rearrangement uses TRBV5-1 and TRBJ1-5; 10 bases are shared with TRBD1. The CDR3 loop spans 17 amino acids. The germline V gene encodes CDR1 SGHRS and CDR2 YFSETQ. V lost 1 base, J lost 2 bases, and 6 bases stayed unmatched. CDR3 region: CASSLTGTGEGNQPQHF. Here the CDR3 DNA reads TGCGCCAGCAGCTTGACCGGGACAGGGGAGGGCAATCAGCCCCAGCATTTT.

This clone came up once. The V call is TRBV7-7, the J call TRBJ2-5, with D maybe TRBD1 (5 bases). Germline V gene data show CDR1 as SSHAT and CDR2 as FNYEAQ (reference sequence). V was pared by 6 bases and J by 2 bases, with 16 bases between. The CDR3 has 15 residues. In nucleotides, the CDR3 is TGTGCCAGCAGTTTCCCTGTGGGGCGACAAGAGACCCAGTACTTC. Its translation: CASSFPVGRQETQYF.

This rearrangement joins TRBV27 to TRBJ1-2, with TRBD1 as a possible D gene (5 bases). V lost 6 bases and J lost 8, with 16 bases in between. The V gene's germline CDR1 is MNHEY and CDR2 SMNVEV (reference sequence). The CDR3 spans 13 residues. DNA of the CDR3: TGTGCCAGCAGCTATCAGGGTTCAGGCGGCTACACCTTC. Encoded protein: CASSYQGSGGYTF.

The gene calls are TRBV4-1 and TRBJ2-1; D is unresolved. The CDR3 contains 12 residues. Per germline, CDR1 MGHRA and CDR2 YSYEKL. Trimming removed 6 bases at V and 6 bases at J, with 9 bases between. CDR3 sequence (DNA): TGCGCCAGCAGAAGCCATAGCAATGAGCAGTTCTTC. The encoded protein is CASRSHSNEQFF.

This clone was observed a single time. V usage is TRBV6-1 and J usage is TRBJ2-1; no reliable D call. The germline V and J ends were trimmed by 4 bases and 3 bases, with 7 bases remaining between them. The CDR3 consists of 13 residues. CDR1 and CDR2 from the germline V gene are MNHNS and SASEGT. The CDR3 loop reads CASSVTGYNEQFF. In nucleotides, the CDR3 is TGTGCCAGCAGTGTGACTGGCTACAATGAGCAGTTCTTC.

This clone was seen a handful of times. The V and J genes are TRBV29-1 and TRBJ2-1; TRBD2 might be the D (6 bases). Germline V CDR1 and CDR2: SQVTM, ANQGSEA. The CDR3 is made up of 12 amino acids. Trimming stripped 6 bases from V and 15 bases from J, with 21 bases between. The CDR3 DNA sequence: TGCAGCGTCGCGGGACTTTTGGGGAGACGGTTCTTC. Protein: CSVAGLLGRRFF.

The genes are TRBV2 and TRBJ2-3; D is ambiguous. V was shortened by 10 bases and J by 2 bases, with 16 bases between the two germline ends. Germline CDR1 and CDR2: SNHLY and FYNNEI. The CDR3 length is 14 residues. CDR3 residues: CATKGLLYTDTQYF. As DNA, the CDR3 is TGTGCCACCAAAGGGCTATTATACACAGATACGCAGTATTTT.

The gene calls are TRBV9 and TRBJ2-2; D uncertain. V dropped 2 bases and J dropped 4 bases, with 9 bases sitting between them. Germline lookup yields CDR1 SGDLS and CDR2 YYNGEE. The CDR3 sequence is 14 residues long. The CDR3 is CASSVKVSTGELFF. The CDR3 coding sequence is TGTGCCAGCAGCGTGAAGGTATCCACCGGGGAGCTGTTTTTT.

The chain combines TRBV5-6 with TRBJ2-3; 8 bases are shared with TRBD1. The CDR3 runs 14 residues. Germline CDR1 is SGHDT and CDR2 is YYEEEE. The V and J ends lost 2 bases and 7 bases, in that order; junction bases with no gene match: 6. CDR3 in DNA: TGTGCCAGCAGCTTAAATACAGGGGGGAATACGCAGTATTTT. As protein: CASSLNTGGNTQYF.

V gene TRBV6-5 combines with J gene TRBJ2-7, with D possibly called TRBD1 or TRBD2 (6 bases each). V shed 10 bases and J shed 3 bases, with 22 bases lying between them. The germline CDR1 and CDR2 sequences are MNHEY and SVGAGI. The CDR3 sequence is 15 residues long. This chain's CDR3 is CANKLGGTRYYEQYF. DNA for the CDR3: TGTGCCAATAAACTCGGCGGGACACGATACTACGAGCAGTACTTC.

The genes are TRBV13 and TRBJ2-1; D unclear. The V end lost 4 bases, the J end lost 10 bases, and 11 bases lay between the germline ends. The CDR3 is made up of 12 amino acids. Germline V gene sequence: CDR1 PRHDT, CDR2 FYEKMQ (reference sequence). CDR3 nucleotide sequence: TGTGCCAGCAGCTCACCCGCCGGGGAGCAGTTCTTC. This sequence encodes CASSSPAGEQFF.